One and the same sample provided the 21 T cell receptor beta chains below, sequenced in a study of OX40 agonist ivuxolimab in advanced cancers. Method: immunoSEQ multiplex PCR; TCRdb's copy keeps in-frame clones and lacks some. Here the sample spans under 45,000 clones, approximately 78% being singletons. The sequences come from CD4+ or CD8+ T cells sorted from blood, collected in a trial of the OX40 agonist ivuxolimab. The receptors were sampled from an adult with an advanced solid tumor such as melanoma, head and neck, liver or kidney cancer.

The chain links TRBV5-6 to TRBJ2-5; no definite D call. V was clipped by 0 bases and J by 5 bases, with 8 bases between them. The V gene's germline CDR1 is SGHDT and CDR2 YYEEEE. CDR3 length equals 13 residues. The CDR3 sequence: CASSLEGLETQYF. CDR3 bases: TGTGCCAGCAGCTTGGAGGGTCTCGAGACCCAGTACTTC.

This CDR3 reads CASSLLTSGNGGELFF. The CDR3 DNA follows: TGTGCCAGCAGCTTATTGACTAGCGGGAATGGCGGGGAGCTGTTTTTT. V gene TRBV7-6 combines with J gene TRBJ2-2; 11 bases are shared with TRBD2. Germline CDR1 SGHVS, CDR2 FNYEAQ. The CDR3 is 16 amino acids. V gave up 2 bases and J gave up 7 bases; unmatched junction bases: 6.

V and J are TRBV4-2 and TRBJ1-4; 10 bases line up with TRBD1. The CDR3 covers 16 residues. V shed 2 bases, J shed 8 bases, and the junction held 8 bases outside the gene matches. Per the germline V gene, CDR1 is LGHNA and CDR2 is YNFKEQ. The CDR3 DNA reads as TGTGCCAGCAGCCAAAGAGGAGACAGGGGGCACGAAAAACTGTTTTTT. This translates into CASSQRGDRGHEKLFF.

In DNA form, the CDR3 reads TGCGCCAGCAGCTTGGACTCCGCTTCTGGAAACACCATATATTTT. This translates into CASSLDSASGNTIYF. The gene calls are TRBV5-1 and TRBJ1-3; D not certain. The CDR3 has 15 amino acids. Per the germline V gene, CDR1 is SGHRS and CDR2 is YFSETQ. Trimming cost V 0 bases and J 1 base, with 8 bases left between them.

This clone has only a few counts. The J gene is TRBJ1-4, the V gene TRBV6-1; D ambiguous. The length of the CDR3 is 13 residues. Trimming pared 8 bases from V and 5 bases from J, leaving 12 bases between. CDR1 and CDR2 from the germline V gene are MNHNS and SASEGT. The DNA of the CDR3 is TGTGCCAGCTCCCGACCGCTCAATGAAAAACTGTTTTTT. It encodes CASSRPLNEKLFF.

This clone showed up just a few times. The chain employs TRBV9 and TRBJ1-5; the D is unclear. With 3 bases removed from V and 0 bases from J, the gap between germline ends came to 7 bases. The germline V gene has CDR1 SGDLS and CDR2 YYNGEE. This CDR3 comprises 14 residues. The CDR3 region has the DNA TGTGCCAGCAGCGGAGGGAATAGCAATCAGCCCCAGCATTTT. This codes for CASSGGNSNQPQHF.

V and J are TRBV5-6 and TRBJ1-1; 9 bases agree with TRBD1. V was clipped by 6 bases and J by 3 bases; unmatched bases: 12. This CDR3 comprises 16 residues. Per germline, CDR1 SGHDT and CDR2 YYEEEE. In DNA, the CDR3 is TGTGCCAGCACTCCACGCGGGACAGGGAGGTACACTGAAGCTTTCTTT. Residues: CASTPRGTGRYTEAFF.

This clone has only a few counts. This chain links TRBV2 with TRBJ1-1, with TRBD1 matching 7 bases. The trim removed 8 bases at V and 6 bases at J, leaving 18 bases unmatched. Germline values: CDR1 SNHLY, CDR2 FYNNEI. This CDR3 has 16 residues. CDR3 amino acids: CASERIPLTGTPEAFF. CDR3 DNA sequence: TGTGCCAGCGAACGAATCCCTTTGACAGGGACCCCTGAAGCTTTCTTT.

The chain employs TRBV10-3 and TRBJ1-1, with 8 nucleotides matching TRBD1. V trimming: 6 bases; J trimming: 3 bases; junction bases outside the gene matches: 6. The germline gives CDR1 ENHRY, CDR2 SYGVKD. CDR3 length: 14 residues. The CDR3 region has the DNA TGTGCCATCAGGAGGACAGGGAGGTACACTGAAGCTTTCTTT. It yields the protein CAIRRTGRYTEAFF.

This rearrangement joins TRBV7-2 to TRBJ2-3, with unresolved D. Trimming cost V 3 bases and J 2 bases, with 6 bases left between them. CDR1 and CDR2 from the germline V gene are SGHTA and FQGNSA. The CDR3 is 13 residues long. CDR3 sequence: CASSFDSTDTQYF. Written as DNA, the CDR3 is TGTGCCAGCAGCTTTGACTCCACAGATACGCAGTATTTT.

This clone was observed a single time. The chain couples TRBV18 to TRBJ2-2; D gene ambiguous. Trimming cost V 2 bases and J 1 base, with 5 bases left between them. Looked up from germline, CDR1 is KGHSH and CDR2 is LQKENI. The CDR3 totals 14 residues. This CDR3 is CASSPAENTGELFF. The CDR3, as DNA: TGTGCCAGCTCACCAGCGGAGAACACCGGGGAGCTGTTTTTT.

This sequence joins TRBV5-1 and TRBJ2-3, with 7 bases fitting TRBD1. The CDR3 is 15 residues long. V shed 6 bases, J shed 1 base, and the junction held 8 bases outside the gene matches. CDR1 and CDR2 from the germline V gene are SGHRS and YFSETQ. The CDR3: CASNKGAWGTDTQYF. For the CDR3, the DNA is TGCGCCAGCAACAAGGGGGCATGGGGCACAGATACGCAGTATTTT. Based on the CDR3 plus reference TRBV5-1 and TRBJ2-3, the full variable domain is KAGVTQTPRYLIKTRGQQVTLSCSPISGHRSVSWYQQTPGQGLQFLFEYFSETQRNKGNFPGRFSGRQFSNSRSEMNVSTLELGDSALYLCASNKGAWGTDTQYFGPGTRLTVL.

The V and J genes are TRBV9 and TRBJ2-7, with D maybe TRBD2 (6 bases). The germline V gene encodes CDR1 SGDLS and CDR2 YYNGEE. V dropped 3 bases and J dropped 2 bases, with 18 bases sitting between them. The CDR3 contains 16 residues. CDR3: CASSEGGTGLPYEQYF. The DNA for the CDR3 is TGTGCCAGCAGCGAGGGCGGGACTGGATTGCCCTACGAGCAGTACTTC.

Only a few counts were recorded for this clone. The sample contains more than one DNA sequence encoding this CDR3. CDR3 residues: CASSPRGGPAAVNEQYF. The CDR3 DNA sequence: TGTGCCAGCAGCCCGAGGGGGGGTCCGGCCGCCGTGAACGAGCAGTACTTC. The rearrangement links TRBV7-9 to TRBJ2-7; D possibly corresponds to TRBD2 (7 bases). In germline, CDR1 is SEHNR, CDR2 FQNEAQ (reference sequence). There are 17 residues in the CDR3. V was shortened by 5 bases and J by 5 bases, with 25 bases between the two germline ends.

This clone was recorded once. This chain joins TRBV7-3 and TRBJ2-3; TRBD2 agrees at 7 bases. The J segment lost 10 bases and the V segment lost 4 bases, leaving 11 bases of the junction unmatched. This CDR3 contains 14 residues. CDR1 and CDR2 (germline): SGHTA, FQGTGA. CDR3 amino acids: CASSSIPSTSSQYF. The DNA for the CDR3 is TGTGCCAGCAGCTCCATCCCCTCGACTAGCTCGCAGTATTTT.

The gene calls are TRBV7-2 and TRBJ2-1, with D perhaps matching TRBD1 or TRBD2 (5 bases each). The CDR3 spans 15 residues. Per germline, CDR1 SGHTA and CDR2 FQGNSA. Trimming shortened V by 5 bases and J by 10 bases, and 21 bases separated the two germline ends. The chain's CDR3 is CASSLGTGLTREQFF. The DNA of the CDR3 is TGTGCCAGCAGCCTTGGGACCGGGTTAACTCGGGAGCAGTTCTTC.

The chain employs TRBV7-2 and TRBJ1-6; tentative D call: TRBD1 (5 bases). The CDR3 loop spans 14 amino acids. Germline V lookup: CDR1 SGHTA, CDR2 FQGNSA. With 5 bases removed from V and 8 bases from J, the gap between germline ends came to 13 bases. CDR3 coding DNA: TGTGCCAGCAGCACCCCTTGGGGGGATTCACCCCTCCACTTT. This gives the protein CASSTPWGDSPLHF.

This clone was observed a few times. The chain joins TRBV4-1 to TRBJ2-1, with 13 bases that match TRBD2. The V and J ends lost 2 bases and 5 bases, in that order; junction bases with no gene match: 3. The CDR3 sequence is 16 residues long. The germline CDR1 and CDR2 sequences are MGHRA and YSYEKL. The CDR3 sequence: CASSQTSGRVNNEQFF. CDR3 DNA sequence: TGCGCCAGCAGCCAAACTAGCGGGAGGGTTAACAATGAGCAGTTCTTC.

The chain employs TRBV19 and TRBJ2-1; D possibly corresponds to TRBD2 (5 bases). CDR1 and CDR2 (germline): LNHDA, SQIVND (reference sequence). The CDR3 extends over 14 amino acids. The V gene lost 3 bases and the J gene lost 4 bases, with 10 bases spanning the gap. The CDR3 coding sequence is TGTGCCAGTAGTATGGAGGACCTTTACAATGAGCAGTTCTTC. It specifies CASSMEDLYNEQFF.

This sequence joins TRBV28 and TRBJ1-4; D is perhaps TRBD1 (6 bases). Germline V gene data show CDR1 as MDHEN and CDR2 as SYDVKM. The CDR3 is 16 amino acids. Trimming pared 3 bases from V and 5 bases from J, leaving 16 bases between. Written as DNA, the CDR3 is TGTGCCAGCAGTTTCCTACCCGGGACACCAAATGAAAAACTGTTTTTT. Its translation: CASSFLPGTPNEKLFF.

This clone was recorded a few times. The J gene is TRBJ2-1, the V gene TRBV2; 10 bases match TRBD2. V dropped 7 bases and J dropped 5; count of bases not matched to a gene: 8. The germline V gene encodes CDR1 SNHLY and CDR2 FYNNEI. There are 15 residues in the CDR3. The CDR3: CASKRTSGIDNEQFF. The CDR3 nucleotides are TGTGCCAGCAAGAGGACTAGCGGAATAGACAATGAGCAGTTCTTC. Complete variable domain (other parts from reference TRBV2 and TRBJ2-1): EPEVTQTPSHQVTQMGQEVILRCVPISNHLYFYWYRQILGQKVEFLVSFYNNEISEKSEIFDDQFSVERPDGSNFTLKIRSTKLEDSAMYFCASKRTSGIDNEQFFGPGTRLTVL.